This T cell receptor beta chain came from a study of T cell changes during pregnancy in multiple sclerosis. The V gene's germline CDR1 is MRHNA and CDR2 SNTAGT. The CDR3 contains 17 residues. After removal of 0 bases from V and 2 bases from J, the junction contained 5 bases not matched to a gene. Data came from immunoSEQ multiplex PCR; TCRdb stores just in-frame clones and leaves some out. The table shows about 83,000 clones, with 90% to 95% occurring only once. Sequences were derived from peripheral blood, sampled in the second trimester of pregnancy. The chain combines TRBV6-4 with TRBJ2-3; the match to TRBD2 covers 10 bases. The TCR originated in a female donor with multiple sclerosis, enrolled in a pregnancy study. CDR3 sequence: CASSDSSLAGDTDTQYF. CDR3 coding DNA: TGTGCCAGCAGTGACTCCTCGCTAGCGGGAGACACAGATACGCAGTATTTT.